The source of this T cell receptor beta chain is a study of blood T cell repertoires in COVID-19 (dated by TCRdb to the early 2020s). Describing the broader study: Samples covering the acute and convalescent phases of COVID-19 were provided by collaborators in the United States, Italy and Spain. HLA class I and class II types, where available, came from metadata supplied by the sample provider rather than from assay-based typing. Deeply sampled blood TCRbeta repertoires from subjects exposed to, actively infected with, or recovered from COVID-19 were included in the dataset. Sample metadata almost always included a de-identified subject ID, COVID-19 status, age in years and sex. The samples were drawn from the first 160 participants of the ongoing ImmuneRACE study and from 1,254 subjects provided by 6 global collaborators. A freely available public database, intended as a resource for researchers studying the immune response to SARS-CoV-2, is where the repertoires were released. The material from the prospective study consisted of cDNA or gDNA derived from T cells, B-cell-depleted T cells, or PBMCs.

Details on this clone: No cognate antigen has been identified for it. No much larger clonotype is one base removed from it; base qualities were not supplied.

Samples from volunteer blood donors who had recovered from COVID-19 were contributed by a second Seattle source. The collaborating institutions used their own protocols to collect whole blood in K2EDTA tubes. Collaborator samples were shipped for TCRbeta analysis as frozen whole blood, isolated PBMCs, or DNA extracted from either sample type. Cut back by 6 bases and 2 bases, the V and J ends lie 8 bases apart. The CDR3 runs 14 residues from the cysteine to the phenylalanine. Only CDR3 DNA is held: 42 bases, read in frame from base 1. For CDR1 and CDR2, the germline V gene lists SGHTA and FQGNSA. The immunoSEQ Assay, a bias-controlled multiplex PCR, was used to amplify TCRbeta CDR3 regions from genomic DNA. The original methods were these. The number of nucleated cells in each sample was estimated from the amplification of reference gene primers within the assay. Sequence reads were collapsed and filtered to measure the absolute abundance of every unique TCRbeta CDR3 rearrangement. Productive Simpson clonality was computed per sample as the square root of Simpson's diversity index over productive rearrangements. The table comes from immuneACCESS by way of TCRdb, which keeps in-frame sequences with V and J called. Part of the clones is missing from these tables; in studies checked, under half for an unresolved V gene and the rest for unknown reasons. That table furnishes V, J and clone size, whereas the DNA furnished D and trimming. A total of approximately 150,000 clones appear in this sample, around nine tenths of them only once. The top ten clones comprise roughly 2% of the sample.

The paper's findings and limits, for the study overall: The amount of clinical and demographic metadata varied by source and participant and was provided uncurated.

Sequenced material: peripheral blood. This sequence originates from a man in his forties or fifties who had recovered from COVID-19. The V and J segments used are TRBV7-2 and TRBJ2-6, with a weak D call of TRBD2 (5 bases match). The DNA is TGTGCCAGCAGTGGGAGTACTGGGGCCAACGTCCTGACTTTC. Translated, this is CASSGSTGANVLTF.